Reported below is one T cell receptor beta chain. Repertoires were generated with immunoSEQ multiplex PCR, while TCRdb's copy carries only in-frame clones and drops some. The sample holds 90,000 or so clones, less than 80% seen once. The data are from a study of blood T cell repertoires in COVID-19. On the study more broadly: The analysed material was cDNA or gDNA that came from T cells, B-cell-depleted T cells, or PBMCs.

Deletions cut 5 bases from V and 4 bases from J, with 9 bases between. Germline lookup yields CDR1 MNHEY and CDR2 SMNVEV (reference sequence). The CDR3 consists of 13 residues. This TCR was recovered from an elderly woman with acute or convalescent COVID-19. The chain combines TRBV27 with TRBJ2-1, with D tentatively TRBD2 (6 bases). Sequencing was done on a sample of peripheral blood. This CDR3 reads CASSRGTYNEQFF. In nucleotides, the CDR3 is TGTGCCAGCAGTCGCGGGACTTACAATGAGCAGTTCTTC.